This TCR beta chain was observed in a study of T cells in narcolepsy. Study as a whole: Healthy controls were enrolled alongside patients with narcolepsy type 1 or type 2.

Measured with immunoSEQ multiplex PCR; TCRdb has only the in-frame clones, and not every one. This sample has fewer than 35,000 clones, with 70% to 85% found just once. The CDR3 runs 15 residues. V gave up 3 bases and J gave up 1 base, with 10 bases separating them. The V gene's germline CDR1 is MNHNS and CDR2 SASEGT. As for this clone: Its antigen is unidentified.

Findings and limits, study-wide: Same-patient CSF and blood CD4+ T cell clonotypes included HCRT-specific and TRIB2-specific autoreactive ones. Some memory CD4+ repertoires had no autoreactive clone sequences. Healthy controls reportedly lacked the autoreactive clonotypes serially found in patients' blood.

This TCR was recovered from a human donor with narcolepsy. The specimen was CD45RA- memory CD4+ T cells from PBMCs. The J gene is TRBJ1-5, the V gene TRBV6-1; D is undetermined. CDR3 DNA sequence: TGTGCCAGCAGTGATGCGGTAGGAAGCAATCAGCCCCAGCATTTT. Amino acid sequence: CASSDAVGSNQPQHF.